The rows below give T cell receptor beta chains drawn from one sample of a study of beta chain features in type 1 diabetes. Profiled with immunoSEQ multiplex PCR; TCRdb holds only in-frame clones, not every one. The repertoire has some 500,000 clones, roughly 10% of them found once; the top ten carry approximately 0.05%. Input material: naive CD4+ T cells from blood. The receptors here all came from a woman aged 18 to 35 in good health. Each CDR3 is given without its conserved first and last residue. D genes are given only for firm matches.

D: .; J: TRBJ2-4; length: 11; V: TRBV6-4; CDR3: ASSDSERVIQY
D: .; J: TRBJ2-2; length: 14; V: TRBV23-1; CDR3: ASSFRRDPNTGELF
D: TRBD1; J: TRBJ1-5; length: 14; V: TRBV4-2; CDR3: ASSQDLGQGIQPQH
D: .; J: TRBJ2-1; length: 11; V: TRBV29-1; CDR3: SVTFRVTNEQF
D: .; J: TRBJ2-5; length: 13; V: TRBV15; CDR3: ATSRPSWYQETQY
D: .; J: TRBJ2-3; length: 12; V: TRBV14; CDR3: ASSPTGRIDTQY
D: TRBD1; J: TRBJ1-2; length: 12; V: TRBV29-1; CDR3: SVVGRGTAYGYT
D: .; J: TRBJ1-4; length: 12; V: TRBV30; CDR3: AWSSGTPGEKLF
D: .; J: TRBJ2-2; length: 11; V: TRBV15; CDR3: ATDAVNTGELF
D: .; J: TRBJ2-3; length: 15; V: TRBV7-2; CDR3: ASSPIWGRVGTDTQY
D: TRBD1; J: TRBJ1-1; length: 13; V: TRBV5-1; CDR3: ASSLTGGRNTEAF
D: .; J: TRBJ2-1; length: 15; V: TRBV9; CDR3: ASSDPFSRARDNEQF
D: .; J: TRBJ2-5; length: 11; V: TRBV5-1; CDR3: ASSLVPKETQY
D: TRBD2; J: TRBJ2-3; length: 11; V: TRBV12-5; CDR3: ASGASGTDTQY
D: TRBD2; J: TRBJ2-7; length: 13; V: TRBV19; CDR3: ASTRTSGSSYEQY
D: TRBD2; J: TRBJ2-1; length: 14; V: TRBV18; CDR3: ASSPLGGRAVNEQF
D: TRBD2; J: TRBJ2-1; length: 14; V: TRBV7-2; CDR3: ASSPGGLAGYNEQF